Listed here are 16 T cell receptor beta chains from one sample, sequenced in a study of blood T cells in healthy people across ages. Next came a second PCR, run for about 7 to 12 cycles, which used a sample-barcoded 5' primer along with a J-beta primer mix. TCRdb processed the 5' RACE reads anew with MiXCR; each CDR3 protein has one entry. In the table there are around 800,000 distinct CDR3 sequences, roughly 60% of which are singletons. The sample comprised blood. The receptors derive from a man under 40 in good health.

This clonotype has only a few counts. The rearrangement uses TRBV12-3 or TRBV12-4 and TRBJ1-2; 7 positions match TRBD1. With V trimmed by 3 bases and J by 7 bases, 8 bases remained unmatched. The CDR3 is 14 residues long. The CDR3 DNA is TGTGCCAGCAGTTTCCCCGACAGGGAAACTGGCTACACCTTC. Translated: CASSFPDRETGYTF.

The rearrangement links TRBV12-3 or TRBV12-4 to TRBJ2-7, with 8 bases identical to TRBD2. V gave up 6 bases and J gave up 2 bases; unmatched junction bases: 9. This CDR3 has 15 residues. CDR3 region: CASSPVGAGAYEQYF. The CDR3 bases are TGTGCCAGCAGCCCGGTGGGAGCGGGGGCCTACGAGCAGTACTTC.

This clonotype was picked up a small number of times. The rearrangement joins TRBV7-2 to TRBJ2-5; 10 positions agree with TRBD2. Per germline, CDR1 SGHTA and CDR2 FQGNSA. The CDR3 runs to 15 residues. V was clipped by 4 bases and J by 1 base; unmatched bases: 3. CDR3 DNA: TGTGCCAGCAGCTATAGCGGGGGGTTCCAAGAGACCCAGTACTTC. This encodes CASSYSGGFQETQYF.

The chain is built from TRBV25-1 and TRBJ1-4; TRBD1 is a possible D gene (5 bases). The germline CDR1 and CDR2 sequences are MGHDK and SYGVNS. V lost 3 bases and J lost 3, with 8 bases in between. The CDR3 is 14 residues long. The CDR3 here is CASSDRGANEKLFF. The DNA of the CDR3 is TGTGCCAGCAGTGACCGGGGGGCTAATGAAAAACTGTTTTTT.

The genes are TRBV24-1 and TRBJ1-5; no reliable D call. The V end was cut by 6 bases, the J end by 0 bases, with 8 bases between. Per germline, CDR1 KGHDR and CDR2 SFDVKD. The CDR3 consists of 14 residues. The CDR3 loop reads CATSTPYSNQPQHF. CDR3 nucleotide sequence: TGTGCCACCAGTACCCCTTATAGCAATCAGCCCCAGCATTTT.

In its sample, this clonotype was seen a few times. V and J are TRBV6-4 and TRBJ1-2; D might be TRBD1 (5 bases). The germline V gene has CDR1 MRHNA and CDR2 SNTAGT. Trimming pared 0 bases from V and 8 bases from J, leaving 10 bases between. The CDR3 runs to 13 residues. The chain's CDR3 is CASSDSGGWGYTF. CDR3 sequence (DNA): TGTGCCAGCAGTGACTCCGGGGGTTGGGGCTACACCTTC.

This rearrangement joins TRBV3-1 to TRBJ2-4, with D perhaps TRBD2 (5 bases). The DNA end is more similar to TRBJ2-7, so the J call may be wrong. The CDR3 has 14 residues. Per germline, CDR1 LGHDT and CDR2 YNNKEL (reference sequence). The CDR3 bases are TGTGCCAGCAGCTCCCGGGATTATTACTACGAGCAGTACTTC. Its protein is CASSSRDYYYEQYF.

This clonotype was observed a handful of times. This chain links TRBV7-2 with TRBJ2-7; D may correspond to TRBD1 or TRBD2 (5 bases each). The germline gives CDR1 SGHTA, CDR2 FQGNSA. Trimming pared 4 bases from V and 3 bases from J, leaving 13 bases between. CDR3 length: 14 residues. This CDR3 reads CASSSGTRFYEQYF. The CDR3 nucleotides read TGTGCCAGCAGCTCTGGGACCCGTTTCTACGAGCAGTACTTC.

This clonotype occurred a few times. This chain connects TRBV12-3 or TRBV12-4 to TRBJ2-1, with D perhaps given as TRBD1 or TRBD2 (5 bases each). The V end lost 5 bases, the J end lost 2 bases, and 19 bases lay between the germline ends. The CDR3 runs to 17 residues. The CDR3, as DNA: TGTGCCAGCAGTAGATCGGGACCCACTCGCCCCTACAATGAGCAGTTCTTC. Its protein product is CASSRSGPTRPYNEQFF.

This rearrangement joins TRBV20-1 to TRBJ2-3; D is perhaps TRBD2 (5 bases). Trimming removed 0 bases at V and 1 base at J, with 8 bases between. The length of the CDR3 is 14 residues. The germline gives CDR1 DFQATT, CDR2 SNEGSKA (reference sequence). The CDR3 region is CSARDARGTDTQYF. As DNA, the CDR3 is TGCAGTGCTAGAGATGCGCGGGGCACAGATACGCAGTATTTT.

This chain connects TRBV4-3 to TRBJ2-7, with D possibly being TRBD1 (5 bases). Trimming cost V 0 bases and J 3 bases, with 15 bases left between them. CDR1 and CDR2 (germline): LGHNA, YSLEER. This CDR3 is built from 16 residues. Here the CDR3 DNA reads TGCGCCAGCAGCCAAGACCCCTACCAGGGCAGCTACGAGCAGTACTTC. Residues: CASSQDPYQGSYEQYF.

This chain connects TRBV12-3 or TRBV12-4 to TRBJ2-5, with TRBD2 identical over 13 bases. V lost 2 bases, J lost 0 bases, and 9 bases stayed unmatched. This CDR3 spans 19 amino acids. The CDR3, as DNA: TGTGCCAGCAGTTTAATCACTAGCGGGGGGGATTCCTACCAAGAGACCCAGTACTTC. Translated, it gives CASSLITSGGDSYQETQYF.

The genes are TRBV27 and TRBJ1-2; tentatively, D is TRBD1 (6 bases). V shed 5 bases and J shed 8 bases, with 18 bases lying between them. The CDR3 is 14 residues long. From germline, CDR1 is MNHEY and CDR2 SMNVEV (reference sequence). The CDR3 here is CASSLSQGRDGYTF. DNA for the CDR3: TGTGCCAGCAGTCTCTCCCAGGGGCGGGACGGCTACACCTTC.

The CDR3 is CASNVRGTEAFF. CDR3 nucleotide sequence: TGTGCCAGCAACGTGAGGGGCACTGAAGCTTTCTTT. The chain recombines TRBV12-3 or TRBV12-4 with TRBJ1-1; weak D call: TRBD1 (5 bases). V dropped 7 bases and J dropped 4 bases, with 10 bases sitting between them. The CDR3 runs 12 residues.

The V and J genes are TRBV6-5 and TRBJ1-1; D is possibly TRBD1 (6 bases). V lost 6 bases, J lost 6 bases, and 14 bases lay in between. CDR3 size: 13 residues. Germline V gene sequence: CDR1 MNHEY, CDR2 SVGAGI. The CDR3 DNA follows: TGTGCCAGCAGGCAACAGGGTCTTTCTGAAGCTTTCTTT. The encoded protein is CASRQQGLSEAFF.

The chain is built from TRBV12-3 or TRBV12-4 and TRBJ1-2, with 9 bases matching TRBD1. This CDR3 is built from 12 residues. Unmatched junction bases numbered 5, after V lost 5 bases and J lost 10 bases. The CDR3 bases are TGTGCCAGCAGTGCCGGGACAGGGCTCTACACCTTC. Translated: CASSAGTGLYTF.